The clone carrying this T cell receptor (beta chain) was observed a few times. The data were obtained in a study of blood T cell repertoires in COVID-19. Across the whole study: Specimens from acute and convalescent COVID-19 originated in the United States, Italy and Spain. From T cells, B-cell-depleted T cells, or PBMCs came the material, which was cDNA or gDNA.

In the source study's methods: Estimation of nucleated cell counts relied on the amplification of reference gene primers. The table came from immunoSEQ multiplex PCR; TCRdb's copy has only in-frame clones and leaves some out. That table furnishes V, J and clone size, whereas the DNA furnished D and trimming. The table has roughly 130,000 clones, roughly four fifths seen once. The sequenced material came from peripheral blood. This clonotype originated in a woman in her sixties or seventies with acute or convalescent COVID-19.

For the CDR3, the DNA is TGTGCCAGCAGCTTAGCGGTCGCGGGGGGCTCTGGGGCCAACGTCCTGACTTTC. It translates to CASSLAVAGGSGANVLTF. This chain uses TRBV7-8 with TRBJ2-6; 8 bases align to TRBD2. Germline V gene sequence: CDR1 SGHVS, CDR2 FQNEAQ. CDR3 size: 18 residues. J was trimmed by 0 bases and V by 0 bases; bases with no gene match: 4.